The 7 T cell receptor beta chains reported below all come from one sample, sequenced in a study of T-cell memory formation after mild COVID-19. TCRdb called the 5' RACE reads again in MiXCR, with one record for every CDR3 protein. The data show approximately 570,000 distinct CDR3 sequences, with 18% seen just once and 12% held by the top ten. The sample consisted of PBMCs or a T cell subset sorted from them (not recorded which). These receptors were taken from an adult woman who had mild COVID-19 (a few samples of this study predate the infection). Cell type and time point are not known.

This clonotype was observed at least ten times. The chain combines TRBV5-1 with TRBJ2-3, with TRBD2 as a possible D gene (6 bases). Trimming took 4 bases from V and 2 from J, leaving 11 bases between them. The V gene's germline CDR1 is SGHRS and CDR2 YFSETQ. The CDR3 loop spans 14 amino acids. CDR3 protein: CASSPGTSTDTQYF. The CDR3 DNA follows: TGCGCCAGCAGCCCCGGGACTTCCACAGATACGCAGTATTTT.

In this sample, this clonotype turned up a few times. J is TRBJ2-3 and V is TRBV7-8, with D unresolved. Per the germline V gene, CDR1 is SGHVS and CDR2 is FQNEAQ. The germline V and J ends were trimmed by 0 bases and 6 bases, with 13 bases remaining between them. The CDR3 contains 15 residues. The CDR3 protein is CASSLAVFVTDTQYF. The CDR3 DNA reads TGTGCCAGCAGCTTAGCGGTCTTCGTGACGGATACGCAGTATTTT.

J is TRBJ1-2 and V is TRBV6-5; D gene uncertain. The CDR3 runs to 12 residues. V lost 2 bases and J lost 5, with 6 bases in between. Germline CDR1 is MNHEY and CDR2 is SVGAGI. Here the CDR3 reads CASSYNTYGYTF. The CDR3 DNA reads TGTGCCAGCAGTTACAACACTTATGGCTACACCTTC.

This clonotype was seen only once. The chain combines TRBV12-3 or TRBV12-4 with TRBJ1-5, with D unresolved. The CDR3 spans 13 residues. Trimming removed 6 bases at V and 6 bases at J, with 12 bases between. The CDR3 reads CASSGKLGQPQHF. CDR3 coding DNA: TGTGCCAGCAGCGGGAAATTAGGTCAGCCCCAGCATTTT.

The chain links TRBV12-3 or TRBV12-4 to TRBJ1-2; D not resolved. This CDR3 region has 14 residues. With 7 bases removed from V and 1 base from J, the gap between germline ends came to 13 bases. CDR3 region: CASTQGLINYGYTF. CDR3 nucleotides: TGTGCCAGCACCCAAGGACTGATTAACTATGGCTACACCTTC.

A few counts support this clonotype. The chain is built from TRBV5-1 and TRBJ2-6; D not resolved. The CDR3 covers 13 residues. V gave up 4 bases and J gave up 2 bases, with 4 bases separating them. Germline loops: CDR1 SGHRS, CDR2 YFSETQ. CDR3 bases: TGCGCCAGCAGCACCGCTGGGGCCAACGTCCTGACTTTC. This gives the protein CASSTAGANVLTF.

This clonotype was picked up a small number of times. The CDR3 DNA sequence: TGTGCCAGCAGCCCCAGTCCAGCGGGAGTCACCCCCCCCCAGTATTTT. Protein product: CASSPSPAGVTPPQYF. The J gene is TRBJ2-3, the V gene TRBV7-2; 8 bases are shared with TRBD2. The CDR3 has 16 amino acids. Germline values: CDR1 SGHTA, CDR2 FQGNSA. J lost 12 bases, V lost 5 bases, and 19 bases had no gene match.